This entry lists 28 T cell receptor beta chains sequenced from one sample in a study of T cell changes during pregnancy in multiple sclerosis (dated by TCRdb to between 2018 and 2020). Library preparation employed the immunoSEQ multiplex PCR assay. TCRdb took this table from immuneACCESS and kept in-frame rearrangements with V and J called. Such tables lack part of the clones; where checked against another copy, unresolved V genes explain under half of the gap, and the rest is unexplained. The sample includes about 45,000 clones, with less than 95% observed a single time. Jointly, the top ten make up roughly 3% of the sample. Sequences were derived from CD8+ T cells from peripheral blood mononuclear cells, sampled in the second trimester of pregnancy. The receptors here all came from a female donor with multiple sclerosis, enrolled in a pregnancy study.

This clone has a single count. The chain links TRBV2 to TRBJ1-1; 10 nucleotides match TRBD1. This CDR3 is 16 amino acids long. Losses at the gene ends were 2 bases for V and 5 bases for J; bases not matched to a gene: 8. Germline CDR1 is SNHLY and CDR2 is FYNNEI. CDR3 in amino acids: CASSEPGQGIRTEAFF. For the CDR3, the DNA is TGTGCCAGCAGTGAACCGGGACAGGGGATTCGGACTGAAGCTTTCTTT.

CDR3 nucleotide sequence: TGCGCCAGCAGCCCCAACCCCGGGACTACGAGGAACACCGGGGAGCTGTTTTTT. Its protein product is CASSPNPGTTRNTGELFF. The chain joins TRBV5-1 to TRBJ2-2; 7 nucleotides agree with TRBD2. CDR1 and CDR2 from the germline V gene are SGHRS and YFSETQ. V trimming: 4 bases; J trimming: 1 base; junction bases outside the gene matches: 13. CDR3 length: 18 residues.

The chain recombines TRBV5-1 with TRBJ2-3, with a weak D call TRBD2 (7 bases). CDR3 size: 16 residues. Germline values: CDR1 SGHRS, CDR2 YFSETQ. The V end lost 0 bases, the J end lost 1 base, and 12 bases lay between the germline ends. CDR3 amino acids: CASSLEGGGRTDTQYF. CDR3 nucleotides: TGCGCCAGCAGCTTGGAAGGGGGGGGCCGCACAGATACGCAGTATTTT.

By share, this clone counts as medium-sized. DNA of the CDR3: TGTGCCAGCAGTTTGGCAGGGTCCGGGGAGCTGTTTTTT. This encodes CASSLAGSGELFF. V is TRBV27 and J is TRBJ2-2; D possibly corresponds to TRBD1 (5 bases). Trimming left V 3 bases short and J 6 bases short, with 8 bases between. Germline loops: CDR1 MNHEY, CDR2 SMNVEV (reference sequence). This CDR3 comprises 13 residues.

The chain employs TRBV27 and TRBJ2-2; the D gene is possibly TRBD1 (5 bases). Germline CDR1 MNHEY, CDR2 SMNVEV (reference sequence). CDR3 length equals 13 residues. V was clipped by 2 bases and J by 7 bases, with 8 bases between them. CDR3 sequence: CASSLQGHGELFF. DNA for the CDR3: TGTGCCAGCAGTTTACAGGGCCACGGGGAGCTGTTTTTT.

Only a few counts were recorded for this clone. V is TRBV6-5 and J is TRBJ2-7, with D perhaps matching TRBD1 (6 bases). Germline CDR1 and CDR2: MNHEY and SVGAGI. The CDR3 consists of 13 residues. Between the trimmed V and J ends, which lost 5 bases and 3 bases, there was a span of 11 bases. This CDR3 reads CASSLTGNYEQYF. CDR3 sequence (DNA): TGTGCCAGCAGTCTAACAGGGAACTACGAGCAGTACTTC.

The chain links TRBV6-5 to TRBJ1-2; D not resolved. V was pared by 0 bases and J by 4 bases, with 9 bases between. Germline V gene data show CDR1 as MNHEY and CDR2 as SVGAGI. The CDR3 spans 14 residues. As DNA, the CDR3 is TGTGCCAGCAGTTACTCTAGCCACTTCTATGGCTACACCTTC. Its translation: CASSYSSHFYGYTF.

The rearrangement links TRBV6-6 to TRBJ1-1; maybe TRBD1 (6 bases). The V gene lost 5 bases and the J gene lost 10 bases, with 14 bases spanning the gap. The CDR3 has 12 residues. CDR1 is MNHNY, CDR2 SVGAGI, per germline (reference sequence). The CDR3 is CASSPGGGGAFF. Written as DNA, the CDR3 is TGTGCCAGCAGTCCCGGGGGAGGGGGAGCTTTCTTT.

This clone came up once. The rearrangement links TRBV5-1 to TRBJ2-4; D unclear. V was cut by 0 bases and J by 8 bases, with 9 bases left in between. Looked up from germline, CDR1 is SGHRS and CDR2 is YFSETQ. CDR3 size: 13 residues. The CDR3 sequence: CASSLVPTDIQYF. In nucleotides, the CDR3 is TGCGCCAGCAGCTTGGTACCTACAGACATTCAGTACTTC.

The V gene is TRBV7-7, the J gene TRBJ2-1; 12 bases fit TRBD2. The junction had 6 bases not matched to a gene; V was cut back by 1 base and J by 8 bases. Germline V gives CDR1 SSHAT, CDR2 FNYEAQ (reference sequence). This CDR3 region has 16 residues. CDR3 region: CASSLGPSGGVDEQFF. CDR3 coding DNA: TGTGCCAGCAGCTTAGGCCCTAGCGGGGGGGTTGATGAGCAGTTCTTC.

This chain joins TRBV5-8 and TRBJ2-1; D gene uncertain. The V gene's germline CDR1 is SGHTS and CDR2 YDEGEE. CDR3 length: 13 amino acids. The ends were cut back, 4 bases at V and 9 bases at J, with 14 bases in the middle. DNA for the CDR3: TGTGCCAGCAGCCCGGCAGGTAGACGTGAGCAGTTCTTC. Protein sequence: CASSPAGRREQFF.

In this sample, this clone turned up once. The rearrangement links TRBV9 to TRBJ2-3, with 11 bases lining up with TRBD2. The CDR3 spans 16 residues. V lost 3 bases, J lost 3 bases, and 6 bases stayed unmatched. From germline, CDR1 is SGDLS and CDR2 YYNGEE. This CDR3 reads CASSAPRLAGTDTQYF. The CDR3, as DNA: TGTGCCAGCAGCGCCCCAAGACTAGCGGGGACAGATACGCAGTATTTT.

V is TRBV10-3 and J is TRBJ2-7; maybe TRBD2 (6 bases). The ends were cut back, 10 bases at V and 3 bases at J, with 22 bases in the middle. CDR3 length: 15 residues. CDR1 and CDR2 from the germline V gene are ENHRY and SYGVKD. CDR3 sequence reads: CATLARDPNNYEQYF. CDR3 bases: TGTGCCACCCTCGCGCGGGATCCGAACAACTACGAGCAGTACTTC.

This clone has only a few counts. The chain recombines TRBV6-5 with TRBJ1-1; TRBD1 aligns across 7 bases. CDR1 is MNHEY, CDR2 SVGAGI, per germline. After removal of 7 bases from V and 3 bases from J, the junction contained 11 bases not matched to a gene. The CDR3 extends over 15 amino acids. CDR3 coding DNA: TGTGCCAGCACCTCAGACAGGGAGTCAGACACTGAAGCTTTCTTT. Translated: CASTSDRESDTEAFF.

V gene TRBV13 combines with J gene TRBJ1-1; TRBD1 matches 9 bases. Trimming at V came to 5 bases and at J to 4 bases, leaving 8 bases not matched to a gene. Germline CDR1 is PRHDT and CDR2 is FYEKMQ (reference sequence). This CDR3 is built from 15 residues. DNA for the CDR3: TGTGCCAGCAGCGCCCGACAGGGGGGAGGCACTGAAGCTTTCTTT. Its protein is CASSARQGGGTEAFF.

As regards this clone: In the same sample, other DNA sequences code for this CDR3. The chain combines TRBV6-4 with TRBJ2-1; perhaps TRBD2 as D (7 bases). This CDR3 has 15 residues. Trimming shortened V by 3 bases and J by 2 bases, and 11 bases separated the two germline ends. CDR1 MRHNA and CDR2 SNTAGT come from the germline V gene. CDR3 nucleotides: TGTGCCAGCAGTGAGGGCGGGGGCGCCTACAATGAGCAGTTCTTC. It is translated as CASSEGGGAYNEQFF.

The rearrangement uses TRBV6-5 and TRBJ1-2; D possibly corresponds to TRBD1 (5 bases). V was trimmed by 6 bases and J by 0 bases, leaving 14 bases between them. This CDR3 spans 15 amino acids. The germline gives CDR1 MNHEY, CDR2 SVGAGI. This CDR3 reads CASSYGATANYGYTF. The CDR3 DNA sequence: TGTGCCAGCAGCTATGGGGCTACCGCTAACTATGGCTACACCTTC.

This chain connects TRBV6-5 to TRBJ1-2; D is possibly TRBD1 (6 bases). Trimming left V 2 bases short and J 7 bases short, with 14 bases between. CDR3 length equals 14 residues. Germline V gene lookup returns CDR1 MNHEY and CDR2 SVGAGI. The chain's CDR3 is CASSYVGGAGGYTF. CDR3 nucleotide sequence: TGTGCCAGCAGTTACGTAGGGGGGGCGGGTGGCTACACCTTC.

V is TRBV2 and J is TRBJ1-2, with D possibly matching TRBD1 (6 bases). V was shortened by 5 bases and J by 8 bases, with 15 bases between the two germline ends. Germline V gene data show CDR1 as SNHLY and CDR2 as FYNNEI. The CDR3 is 13 residues long. The CDR3 bases are TGTGCCAGCAGTAGGGGGGGCGCGGAAGGCTACACCTTC. Translation: CASSRGGAEGYTF.

The J gene is TRBJ1-2, the V gene TRBV4-2, with a tentative D call TRBD1 (6 bases). The V gene lost 5 bases and the J gene lost 4 bases, with 14 bases spanning the gap. Germline V gene lookup returns CDR1 LGHNA and CDR2 YNFKEQ. The CDR3 spans 14 residues. CDR3 in amino acids: CASSKQGTLYGYTF. The CDR3 DNA follows: TGTGCCAGCAGCAAACAGGGAACCCTCTATGGCTACACCTTC.

CDR3 amino acids: CASSVEGGSYNEQFF. CDR3 nucleotide sequence: TGTGCCAGCAGTGTGGAGGGAGGCTCCTACAATGAGCAGTTCTTC. The genes are TRBV6-4 and TRBJ2-1; a weak D match, TRBD2 (6 bases). The CDR3 loop spans 15 amino acids. Trimming shortened V by 4 bases and J by 0 bases, and 10 bases separated the two germline ends. Germline lookup yields CDR1 MRHNA and CDR2 SNTAGT.

This chain connects TRBV7-9 to TRBJ2-3, with 7 bases that match TRBD1. Germline V gene data show CDR1 as SEHNR and CDR2 as FQNEAQ (reference sequence). This CDR3 is built from 15 residues. J was trimmed by 2 bases and V by 5 bases; bases with no gene match: 7. In nucleotides, the CDR3 is TGTGCCAGCAGCCCAACGACAGGGCCCACAGATACGCAGTATTTT. It is translated as CASSPTTGPTDTQYF.

The rearrangement joins TRBV7-8 to TRBJ2-7; D gene uncertain. Germline V gene data show CDR1 as SGHVS and CDR2 as FQNEAQ. Trimming took off 2 bases at V and 1 base at J, with 9 bases between the two ends. CDR3 length equals 14 residues. The CDR3 protein is CASSLSATSYEQYF. In nucleotides, the CDR3 is TGTGCCAGCAGCTTATCGGCGACATCCTACGAGCAGTACTTC.

The V call is TRBV19, the J call TRBJ2-1, with a tentative D call TRBD2 (5 bases). The V end was cut by 5 bases, the J end by 3 bases, with 5 bases between. The length of the CDR3 is 12 residues. The V gene's germline CDR1 is LNHDA and CDR2 SQIVND (reference sequence). The CDR3 loop reads CASSRDYNEQFF. In DNA, the CDR3 is TGTGCCAGTAGTCGGGACTACAATGAGCAGTTCTTC. The full variable domain, completed using reference TRBV19 and TRBJ2-1, is DGGITQSPKYLFRKEGQNVTLSCEQNLNHDAMYWYRQDPGQGLRLIYYSQIVNDFQKGDIAEGYSVSREKKESFPLTVTSAQKNPTAFYLCASSRDYNEQFFGPGTRLTVL.

A single count supports this clone. The chain carries TRBV7-2 and TRBJ1-1; D remains unclear. The germline V gene encodes CDR1 SGHTA and CDR2 FQGNSA. Trimming pared 5 bases from V and 2 bases from J, leaving 12 bases between. This CDR3 is 14 amino acids long. CDR3 residues: CASSPRSANTEAFF. The DNA for the CDR3 is TGTGCCAGCAGCCCTCGGTCCGCCAACACTGAAGCTTTCTTT.

The rearrangement joins TRBV4-1 to TRBJ1-2, with a tentative D call TRBD1 (5 bases). V gave up 3 bases and J gave up 7 bases, with 15 bases separating them. Germline values: CDR1 MGHRA, CDR2 YSYEKL. This CDR3 spans 14 amino acids. The CDR3 reads CASSHLDGGTGYTF. The CDR3 bases are TGCGCCAGCAGCCACTTGGACGGGGGAACTGGCTACACCTTC.

The chain is built from TRBV4-3 and TRBJ1-2; D might be TRBD1 (6 bases). CDR1 is LGHNA, CDR2 YSLEER, per germline. The germline V and J ends were trimmed by 4 bases and 4 bases, with 25 bases remaining between them. The length of the CDR3 is 18 residues. The CDR3 is CASSPHGAGEGIGYGYTF. The CDR3 region has the DNA TGCGCCAGCAGCCCCCACGGAGCAGGGGAGGGTATTGGCTATGGCTACACCTTC.

This chain uses TRBV9 with TRBJ2-5, with TRBD2 matching 7 bases. The junction had 5 bases not matched to a gene; V was cut back by 3 bases and J by 0 bases. CDR3 length: 15 residues. The germline V gene has CDR1 SGDLS and CDR2 YYNGEE. Here the CDR3 DNA reads TGTGCCAGCAGCGCTGCTAGCGGCTACCAAGAGACCCAGTACTTC. Its translation: CASSAASGYQETQYF.